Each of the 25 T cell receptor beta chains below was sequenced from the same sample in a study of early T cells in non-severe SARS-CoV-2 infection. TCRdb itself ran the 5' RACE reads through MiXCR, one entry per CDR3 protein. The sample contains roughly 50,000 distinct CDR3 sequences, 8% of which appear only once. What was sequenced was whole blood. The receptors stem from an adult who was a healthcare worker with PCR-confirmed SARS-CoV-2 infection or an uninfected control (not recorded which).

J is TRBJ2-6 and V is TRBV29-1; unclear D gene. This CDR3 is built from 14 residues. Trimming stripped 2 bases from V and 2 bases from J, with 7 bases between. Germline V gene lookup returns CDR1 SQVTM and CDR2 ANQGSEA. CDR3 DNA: TGCAGCGTTGAATCTGGGGCTGGGGCCAACGTCCTGACTTTC. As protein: CSVESGAGANVLTF.

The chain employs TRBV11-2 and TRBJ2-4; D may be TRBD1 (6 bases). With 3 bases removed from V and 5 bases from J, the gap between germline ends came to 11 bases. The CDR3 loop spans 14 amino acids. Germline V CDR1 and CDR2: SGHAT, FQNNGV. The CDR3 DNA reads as TGTGCCAGCAGCTTCACAGGGTCGGAAAACATTCAGTACTTC. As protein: CASSFTGSENIQYF.

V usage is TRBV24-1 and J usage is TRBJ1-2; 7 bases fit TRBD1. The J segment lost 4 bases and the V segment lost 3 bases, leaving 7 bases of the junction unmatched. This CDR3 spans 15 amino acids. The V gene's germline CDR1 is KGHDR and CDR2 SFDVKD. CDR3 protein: CATSDPTGRGYGYTF. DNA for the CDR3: TGTGCCACCAGTGATCCGACAGGGAGAGGCTATGGCTACACCTTC.

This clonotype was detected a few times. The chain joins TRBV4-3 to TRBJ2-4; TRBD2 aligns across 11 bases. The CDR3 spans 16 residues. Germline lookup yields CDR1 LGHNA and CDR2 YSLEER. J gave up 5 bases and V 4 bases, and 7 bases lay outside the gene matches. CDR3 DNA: TGCGCCAGCAGCCCCGAACTAGCGGGAGTGGAAAACATTCAGTACTTC. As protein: CASSPELAGVENIQYF.

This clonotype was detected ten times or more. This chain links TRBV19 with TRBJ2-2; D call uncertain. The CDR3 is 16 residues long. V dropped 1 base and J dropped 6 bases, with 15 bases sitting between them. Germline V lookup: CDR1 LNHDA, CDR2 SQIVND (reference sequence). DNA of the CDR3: TGTGCCAGTAGTATAGTTCGCGTGGCTCTCGCCGGGGAGCTGTTTTTT. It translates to CASSIVRVALAGELFF.

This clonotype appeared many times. Written as DNA, the CDR3 is TGTGCCAGCAGCTCAACCGGGCGTGCGCAGACCTACGAGCAGTACTTC. This translates into CASSSTGRAQTYEQYF. J is TRBJ2-7 and V is TRBV7-9, with D unresolved. The ends were cut back, 4 bases at V and 2 bases at J, with 18 bases in the middle. Germline CDR1 is SEHNR and CDR2 is FQNEAQ (reference sequence). The CDR3 extends over 16 amino acids.

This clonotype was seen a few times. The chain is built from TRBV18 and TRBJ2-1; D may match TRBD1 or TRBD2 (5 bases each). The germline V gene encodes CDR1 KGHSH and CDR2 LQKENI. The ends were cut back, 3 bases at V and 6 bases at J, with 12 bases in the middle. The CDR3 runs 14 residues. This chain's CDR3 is CASSPRDVRNEQFF. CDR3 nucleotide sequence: TGTGCCAGCTCACCTCGGGACGTTCGCAATGAGCAGTTCTTC.

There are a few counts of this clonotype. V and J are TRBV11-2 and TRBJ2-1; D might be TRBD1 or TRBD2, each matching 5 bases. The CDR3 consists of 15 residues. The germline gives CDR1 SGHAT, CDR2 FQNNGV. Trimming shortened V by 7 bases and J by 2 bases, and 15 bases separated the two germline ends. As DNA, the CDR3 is TGTGCCAGCACCCCAGAGGGGTTCACCTACAATGAGCAGTTCTTC. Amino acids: CASTPEGFTYNEQFF.

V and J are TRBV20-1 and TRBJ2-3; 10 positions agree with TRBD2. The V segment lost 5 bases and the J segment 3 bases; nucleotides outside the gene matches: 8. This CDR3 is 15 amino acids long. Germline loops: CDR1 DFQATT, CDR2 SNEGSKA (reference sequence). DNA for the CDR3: TGCAGTGCTCTTTCTAGCGGGAGTTGGACAGATACGCAGTATTTT. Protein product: CSALSSGSWTDTQYF.

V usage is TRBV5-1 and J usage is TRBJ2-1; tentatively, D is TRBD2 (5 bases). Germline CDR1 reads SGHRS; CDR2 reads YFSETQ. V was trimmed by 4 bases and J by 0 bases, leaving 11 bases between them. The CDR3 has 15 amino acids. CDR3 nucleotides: TGCGCCAGCAGCCCCTCGGGGAGCTCCTACAATGAGCAGTTCTTC. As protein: CASSPSGSSYNEQFF.

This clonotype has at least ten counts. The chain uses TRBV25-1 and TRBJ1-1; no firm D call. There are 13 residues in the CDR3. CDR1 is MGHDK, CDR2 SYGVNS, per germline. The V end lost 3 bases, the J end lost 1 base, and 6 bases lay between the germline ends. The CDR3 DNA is TGTGCCAGCAGTGAGTTCGGGAACACTGAAGCTTTCTTT. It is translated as CASSEFGNTEAFF.

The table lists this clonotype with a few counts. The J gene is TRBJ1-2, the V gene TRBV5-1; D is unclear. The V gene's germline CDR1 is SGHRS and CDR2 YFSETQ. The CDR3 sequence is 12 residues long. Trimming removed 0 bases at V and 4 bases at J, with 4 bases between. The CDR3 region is CASSLEGYGYTF. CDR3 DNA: TGCGCCAGCAGCTTGGAAGGCTATGGCTACACCTTC.

As DNA, the CDR3 is TGTGCCAGCAGCCAAGGGCAGGGGGCCTTCATTGAGCAGTTCTTC. Translating it yields CASSQGQGAFIEQFF. The chain employs TRBV14 and TRBJ2-1; 8 positions match TRBD1. Germline assignment: CDR1 SGHDN and CDR2 FVKESK. Trimming cost V 1 base and J 9 bases; bases outside gene matches: 8. CDR3 length: 15 amino acids.

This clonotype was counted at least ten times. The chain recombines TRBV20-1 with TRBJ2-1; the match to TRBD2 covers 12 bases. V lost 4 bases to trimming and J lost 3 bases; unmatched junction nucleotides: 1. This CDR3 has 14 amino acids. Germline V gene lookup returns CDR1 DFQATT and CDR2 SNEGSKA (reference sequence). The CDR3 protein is CSATSGRDYNEQFF. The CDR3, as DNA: TGCAGTGCTACTAGCGGGAGGGACTACAATGAGCAGTTCTTC.

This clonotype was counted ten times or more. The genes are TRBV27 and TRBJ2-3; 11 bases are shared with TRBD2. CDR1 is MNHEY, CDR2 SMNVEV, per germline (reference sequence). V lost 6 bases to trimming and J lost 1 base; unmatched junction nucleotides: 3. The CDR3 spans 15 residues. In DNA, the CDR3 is TGTGCCAGCAGCAATAGCGGGGGGGGCACAGATACGCAGTATTTT. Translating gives CASSNSGGGTDTQYF.

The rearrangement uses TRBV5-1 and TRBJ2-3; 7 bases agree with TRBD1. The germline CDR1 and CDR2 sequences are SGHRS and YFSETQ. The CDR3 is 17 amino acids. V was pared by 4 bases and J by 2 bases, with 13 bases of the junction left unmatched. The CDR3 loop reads CASSPRPGQRLTDTQYF. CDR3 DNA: TGCGCCAGCAGCCCACGACCGGGACAGCGTCTCACAGATACGCAGTATTTT.

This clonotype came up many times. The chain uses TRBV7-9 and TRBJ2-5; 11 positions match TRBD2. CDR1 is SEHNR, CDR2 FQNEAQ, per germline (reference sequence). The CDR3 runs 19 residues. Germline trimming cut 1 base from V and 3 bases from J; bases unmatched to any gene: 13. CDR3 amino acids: CASSLGRITSGSAEETQYF. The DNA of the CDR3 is TGTGCCAGCAGCTTAGGGCGGATAACTAGCGGGAGTGCCGAAGAGACCCAGTACTTC. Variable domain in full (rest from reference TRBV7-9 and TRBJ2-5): DTGVSQNPRHKITKRGQNVTFRCDPISEHNRLYWYRQTLGQGPEFLTYFQNEAQLEKSRLLSDRFSAERPKGSFSTLEIQRTEQGDSAMYLCASSLGRITSGSAEETQYFGPGTRLLVL.

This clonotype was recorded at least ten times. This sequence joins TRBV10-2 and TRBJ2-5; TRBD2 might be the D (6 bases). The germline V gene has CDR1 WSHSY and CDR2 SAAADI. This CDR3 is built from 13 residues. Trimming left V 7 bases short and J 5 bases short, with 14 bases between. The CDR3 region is CASTTSGWETQYF. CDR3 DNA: TGCGCCAGCACGACTAGTGGCTGGGAGACCCAGTACTTC.

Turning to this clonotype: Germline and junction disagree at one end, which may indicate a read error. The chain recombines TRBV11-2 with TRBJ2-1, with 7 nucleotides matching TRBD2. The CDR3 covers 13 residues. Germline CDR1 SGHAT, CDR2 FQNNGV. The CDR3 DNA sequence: TGTGCCAGCACCCGCTGGGAGCGGGGCGAGCCGTTCTTC. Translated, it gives CASTRWERGEPFF.

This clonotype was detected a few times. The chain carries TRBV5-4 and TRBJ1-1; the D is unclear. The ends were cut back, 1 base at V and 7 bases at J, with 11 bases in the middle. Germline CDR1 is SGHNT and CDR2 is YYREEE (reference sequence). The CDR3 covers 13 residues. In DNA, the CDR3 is TGTGCCAGCAGCTTGCCCCAGTCAGTTGAAGCTTTCTTT. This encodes CASSLPQSVEAFF.

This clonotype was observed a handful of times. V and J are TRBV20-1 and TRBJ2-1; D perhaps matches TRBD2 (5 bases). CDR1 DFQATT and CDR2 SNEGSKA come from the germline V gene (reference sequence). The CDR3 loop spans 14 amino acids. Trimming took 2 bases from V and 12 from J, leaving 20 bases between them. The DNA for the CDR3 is TGCAGTGCTAGAAACCTACCCGGGAACGGAGCGCAGTTCTTC. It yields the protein CSARNLPGNGAQFF.

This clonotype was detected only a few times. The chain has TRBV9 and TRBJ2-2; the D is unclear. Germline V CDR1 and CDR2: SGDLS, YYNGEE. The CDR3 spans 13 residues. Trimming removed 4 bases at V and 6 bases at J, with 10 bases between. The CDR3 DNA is TGTGCCAGCAGCACCCCAGACGCCGGGGAGCTGTTTTTT. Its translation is CASSTPDAGELFF.

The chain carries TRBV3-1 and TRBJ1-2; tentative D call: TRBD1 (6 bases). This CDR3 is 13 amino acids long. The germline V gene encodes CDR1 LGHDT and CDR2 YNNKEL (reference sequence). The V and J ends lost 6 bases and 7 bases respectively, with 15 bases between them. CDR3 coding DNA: TGTGCCAGCAGGACCCAGGGACACCCTGGCTACACCTTC. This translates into CASRTQGHPGYTF.

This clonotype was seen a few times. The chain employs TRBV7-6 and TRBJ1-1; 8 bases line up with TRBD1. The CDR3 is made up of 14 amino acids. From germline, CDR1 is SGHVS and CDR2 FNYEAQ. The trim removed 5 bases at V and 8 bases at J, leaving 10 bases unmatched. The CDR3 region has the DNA TGTGCCAGCAGCAATCGCATGGACAGGGCAGAAGCTTTCTTT. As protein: CASSNRMDRAEAFF.

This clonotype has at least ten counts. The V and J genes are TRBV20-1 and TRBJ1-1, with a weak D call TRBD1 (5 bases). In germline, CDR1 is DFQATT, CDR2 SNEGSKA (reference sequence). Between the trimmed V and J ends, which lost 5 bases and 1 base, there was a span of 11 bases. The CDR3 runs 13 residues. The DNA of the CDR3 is TGCAGTGCTTGGGGACGAAGGAACACTGAAGCTTTCTTT. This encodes CSAWGRRNTEAFF.